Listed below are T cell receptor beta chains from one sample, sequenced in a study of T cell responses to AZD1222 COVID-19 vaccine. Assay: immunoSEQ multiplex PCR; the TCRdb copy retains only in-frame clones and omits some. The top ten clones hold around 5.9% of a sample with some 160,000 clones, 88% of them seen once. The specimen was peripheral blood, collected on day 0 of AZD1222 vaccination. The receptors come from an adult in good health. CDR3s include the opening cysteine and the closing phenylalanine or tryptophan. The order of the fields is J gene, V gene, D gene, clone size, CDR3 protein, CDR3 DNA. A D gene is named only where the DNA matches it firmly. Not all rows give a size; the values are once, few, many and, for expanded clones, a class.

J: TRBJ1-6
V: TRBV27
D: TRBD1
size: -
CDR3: CASSPLWGDRDYNSPLHF
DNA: TGTGCCAGCAGCCCCTTATGGGGGGACAGGGACTATAATTCACCCCTCCACTTT

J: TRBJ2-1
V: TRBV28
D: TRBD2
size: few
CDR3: CASTSGGAYNEQFF
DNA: TGTGCCAGCACAAGCGGGGGGGCCTACAATGAGCAGTTCTTC

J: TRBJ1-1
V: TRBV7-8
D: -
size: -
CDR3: CASSLAVQLNTEAFF
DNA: TGTGCCAGCAGCTTAGCGGTCCAGCTGAACACTGAAGCTTTCTTT

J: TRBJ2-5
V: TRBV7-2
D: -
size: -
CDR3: CASSPRPGNQETQYF
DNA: TGTGCCAGCAGCCCGAGGCCAGGGAACCAAGAGACCCAGTACTTC

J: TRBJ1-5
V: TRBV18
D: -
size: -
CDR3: CASSPQKGVQPQHF
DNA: TGTGCCAGCTCACCACAAAAGGGGGTTCAGCCCCAGCATTTT

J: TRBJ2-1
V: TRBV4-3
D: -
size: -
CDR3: CASSFGQYNEQFF
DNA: TGCGCCAGCAGTTTTGGACAGTACAATGAGCAGTTCTTC

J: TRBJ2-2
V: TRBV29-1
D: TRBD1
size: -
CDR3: CSVRDRDPTGELFF
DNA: TGCAGCGTCAGGGACAGGGATCCAACCGGGGAGCTGTTTTTT

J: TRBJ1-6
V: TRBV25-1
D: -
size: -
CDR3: CASSELTPNNSPLHF
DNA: TGTGCCAGCAGTGAATTGACACCCAATAATTCACCCCTCCACTTT

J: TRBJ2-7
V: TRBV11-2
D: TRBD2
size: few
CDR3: CASSLDTLAVRSSYEQYF
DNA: TGTGCCAGCAGCTTAGATACCCTAGCGGTTAGGAGCTCCTACGAGCAGTACTTC

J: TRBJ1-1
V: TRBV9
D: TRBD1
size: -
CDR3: CASSTGVTEAFF
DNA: TGTGCCAGCAGCACAGGGGTGACTGAAGCTTTCTTT

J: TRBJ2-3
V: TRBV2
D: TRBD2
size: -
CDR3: CASSEHGLADTDTQYF
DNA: TGTGCCAGCAGTGAACATGGACTAGCGGACACAGATACGCAGTATTTT

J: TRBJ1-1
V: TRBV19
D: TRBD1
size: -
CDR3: CASSTGESTEAFF
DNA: TGTGCCAGTAGCACAGGGGAGAGCACTGAAGCTTTCTTT

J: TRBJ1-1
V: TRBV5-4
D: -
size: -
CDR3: CASSLSGMNTEAFF
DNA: TGTGCCAGCAGCTTGTCCGGGATGAACACTGAAGCTTTCTTT

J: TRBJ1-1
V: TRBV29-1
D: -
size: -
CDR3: CSVRMRGVDTEAFF
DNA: TGCAGCGTTCGAATGAGGGGAGTCGACACTGAAGCTTTCTTT

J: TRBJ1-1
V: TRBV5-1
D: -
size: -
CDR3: CASSLEAGAIAEAFF
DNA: TGCGCCAGCAGCTTGGAGGCAGGGGCTATCGCTGAAGCTTTCTTT

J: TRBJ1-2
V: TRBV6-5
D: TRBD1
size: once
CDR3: CASSTGQGIRCGYTF
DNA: TGTGCCAGCAGTACAGGACAGGGGATTAGGTGTGGCTACACCTTC

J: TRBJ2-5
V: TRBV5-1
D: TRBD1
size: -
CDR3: CASSLQGARQETQYF
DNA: TGCGCCAGCAGCCTACAGGGGGCGCGGCAAGAGACCCAGTACTTC

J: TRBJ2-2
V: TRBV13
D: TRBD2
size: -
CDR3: CASSLGAGVSTGELFF
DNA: TGTGCCAGCAGCTTGGGTGCGGGAGTTAGCACCGGGGAGCTGTTTTTT

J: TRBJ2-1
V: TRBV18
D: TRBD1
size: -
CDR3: CASSPTTGPYNEQFF
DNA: TGTGCCAGCTCACCAACGACAGGGCCCTACAATGAGCAGTTCTTC

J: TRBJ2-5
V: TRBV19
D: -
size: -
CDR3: CASSTTGTQETQYF
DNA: TGTGCCAGTAGTACAACAGGGACCCAAGAGACCCAGTACTTC

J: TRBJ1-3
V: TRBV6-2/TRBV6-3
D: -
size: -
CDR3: CASSPYTGILLGNTIYF
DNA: TGTGCCAGCAGTCCATACACTGGGATTTTACTTGGAAACACCATATATTTT

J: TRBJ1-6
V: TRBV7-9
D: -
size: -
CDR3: CASSYPSTGGTGSPLHF
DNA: TGTGCCAGCAGCTACCCTTCGACAGGTGGGACTGGGTCACCCCTCCACTTT

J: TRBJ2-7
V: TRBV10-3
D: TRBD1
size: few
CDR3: CAISSTGGSSYEQYF
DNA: TGTGCCATCAGTAGTACAGGGGGCAGCTCCTACGAGCAGTACTTC

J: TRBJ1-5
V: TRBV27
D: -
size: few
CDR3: CASAFYPNQPQHF
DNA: TGTGCCAGCGCCTTTTACCCCAATCAGCCCCAGCATTTT

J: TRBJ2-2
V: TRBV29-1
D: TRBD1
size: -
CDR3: CSVGQGAGELFF
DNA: TGCAGCGTAGGACAGGGTGCCGGGGAGCTGTTTTTT

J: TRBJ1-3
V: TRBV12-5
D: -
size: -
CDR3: CASGLTPDKTSGNTIYF
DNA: TGTGCTAGTGGTTTGACCCCGGACAAAACCTCTGGAAACACCATATATTTT

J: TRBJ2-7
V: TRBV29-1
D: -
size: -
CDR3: CSVPSGRGEQYF
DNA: TGCAGCGTTCCCTCCGGCCGAGGGGAGCAGTACTTC

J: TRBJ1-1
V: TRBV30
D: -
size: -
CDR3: CAWSSWPNTEAFF
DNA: TGTGCCTGGTCGTCCTGGCCGAACACTGAAGCTTTCTTT

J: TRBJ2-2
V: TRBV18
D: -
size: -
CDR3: CASSPYAVMSPGELFF
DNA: TGTGCCAGCTCTCCTTACGCCGTCATGTCTCCCGGGGAGCTGTTTTTT

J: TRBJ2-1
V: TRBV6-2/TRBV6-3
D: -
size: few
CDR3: CASSYSWGAGNEQFF
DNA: TGTGCCAGCAGTTACTCTTGGGGGGCAGGCAATGAGCAGTTCTTC

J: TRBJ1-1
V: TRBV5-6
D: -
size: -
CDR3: CASSLLMVMNTEAFF
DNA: TGTGCCAGCAGCTTGTTAATGGTCATGAACACTGAAGCTTTCTTT

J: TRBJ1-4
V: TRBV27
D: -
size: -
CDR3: CASSLSRGLGEKLFF
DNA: TGTGCCAGCAGTTTATCGAGGGGGTTAGGCGAAAAACTGTTTTTT

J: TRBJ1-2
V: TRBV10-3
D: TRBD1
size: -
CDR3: CAISESRQGNNYGYTF
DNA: TGTGCCATCAGTGAGTCCAGACAGGGAAACAACTATGGCTACACCTTC

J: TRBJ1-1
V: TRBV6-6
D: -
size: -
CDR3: CASSLAGSANTEAFF
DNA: TGTGCCAGCAGTTTAGCAGGGAGCGCGAACACTGAAGCTTTCTTT

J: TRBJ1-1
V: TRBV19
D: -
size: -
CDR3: CASSIPLTEAFF
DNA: TGTGCCAGTAGTATCCCTCTCACTGAAGCTTTCTTT

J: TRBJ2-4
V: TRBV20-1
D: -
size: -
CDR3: CSAQTPDIQYF
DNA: TGCAGTGCTCAGACGCCGGACATTCAGTACTTC

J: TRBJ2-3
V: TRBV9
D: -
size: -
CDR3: CASSSNPGFSTDTQYF
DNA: TGTGCCAGCAGCTCAAACCCGGGGTTTAGCACAGATACGCAGTATTTT

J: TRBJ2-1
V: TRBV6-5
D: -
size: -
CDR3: CASSYPQVSSYNEQFF
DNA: TGTGCCAGCAGTTACCCACAGGTGAGCTCCTACAATGAGCAGTTCTTC

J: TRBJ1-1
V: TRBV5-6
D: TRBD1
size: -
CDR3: CASSFSTGGTEAFF
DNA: TGTGCCAGCAGCTTTTCTACAGGGGGCACTGAAGCTTTCTTT

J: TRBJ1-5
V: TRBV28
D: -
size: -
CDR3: CASSQYKDQPQHF
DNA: TGTGCCAGCAGCCAGTACAAAGATCAGCCCCAGCATTTT

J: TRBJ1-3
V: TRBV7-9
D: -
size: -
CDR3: CASSLRPEGNTIYF
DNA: TGTGCCAGCAGCTTAAGACCGGAGGGAAACACCATATATTTT

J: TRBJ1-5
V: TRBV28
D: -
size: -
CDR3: CASSLSGSWDQPQHF
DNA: TGTGCCAGCAGTTTATCCGGCAGCTGGGATCAGCCCCAGCATTTT

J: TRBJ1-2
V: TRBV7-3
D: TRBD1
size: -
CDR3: CASSLGQGVGGYTF
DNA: TGTGCCAGCAGCTTGGGACAGGGGGTAGGAGGCTACACCTTC

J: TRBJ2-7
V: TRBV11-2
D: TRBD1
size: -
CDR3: CASSLGTAYYEQYF
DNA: TGTGCCAGCAGCCTCGGGACAGCTTACTACGAGCAGTACTTC

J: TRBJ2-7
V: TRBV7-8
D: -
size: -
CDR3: CASSLGSGVSSYEQYF
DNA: TGTGCCAGCAGCTTAGGATCCGGTGTCAGCTCCTACGAGCAGTACTTC

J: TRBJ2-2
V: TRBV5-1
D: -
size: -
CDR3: CASSERTVTNTGELFF
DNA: TGCGCCAGCAGCGAACGGACAGTCACGAACACCGGGGAGCTGTTTTTT

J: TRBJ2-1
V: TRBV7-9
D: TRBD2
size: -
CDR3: CASSFSGNSYNEQFF
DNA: TGTGCCAGCAGCTTTAGCGGGAACTCCTACAATGAGCAGTTCTTC

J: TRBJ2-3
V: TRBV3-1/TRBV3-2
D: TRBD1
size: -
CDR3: CASSQASTGVDTQYF
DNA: TGTGCCAGCAGCCAAGCGTCTACAGGGGTAGATACGCAGTATTTT

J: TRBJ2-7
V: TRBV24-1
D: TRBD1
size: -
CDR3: CATSGDRVYEQYF
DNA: TGTGCCACCAGCGGGGACAGGGTCTACGAGCAGTACTTC

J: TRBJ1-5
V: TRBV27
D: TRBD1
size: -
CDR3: CATTQGPGNQPQHF
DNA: TGTGCCACAACACAGGGGCCTGGCAATCAGCCCCAGCATTTT

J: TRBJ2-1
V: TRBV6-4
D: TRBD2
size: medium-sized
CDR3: CASSDSASGHNEQFF
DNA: TGTGCCAGCAGTGACTCGGCTAGCGGGCACAATGAGCAGTTCTTC

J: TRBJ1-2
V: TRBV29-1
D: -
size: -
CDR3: CSVEASGGGYTF
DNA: TGCAGCGTTGAAGCAAGTGGTGGGGGCTACACCTTC

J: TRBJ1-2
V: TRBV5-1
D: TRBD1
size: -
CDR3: CASRRGTGDIDGYTF
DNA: TGCGCCTCCAGGAGGGGGACAGGGGACATTGATGGCTACACCTTC